Below, one TCR beta chain is given with its context. Antigen: not known. The data were taken from a study of cytomegalovirus exposure and HLA in healthy donors. Whole-study findings and limits: Researchers catalogued about 160 TCR beta chains as cytomegalovirus-associated.

Germline V CDR1 and CDR2: MGHDK, SYGVNS. V trimming: 6 bases; J trimming: 6 bases; junction bases outside the gene matches: 7. The CDR3 covers 15 residues. The PCR employed 60 Vbeta primers together with 13 Jbeta primers. Original processing notes: A follow-up analysis tallied 70 million to 80 million unique TCR beta chains, 9 million to 11 million shared. The data were produced by immunoSEQ multiplex PCR, yet TCRdb's version contains in-frame clones alone and is incomplete. That table supplies the V and J calls and clone size; D and trimming were determined from the DNA. The data contain 95,000 to 120,000 clones, 82% of them singletons. Though nominally healthy at sampling, donors likely had unrecorded immune exposures.

The rearrangement joins TRBV25-1 to TRBJ2-1; 11 bases line up with TRBD1. This sequence was found in a young woman in good health and CMV-seronegative. The specimen was PBMCs. CDR3 DNA: TGTGCCAGCAGGAAGGGGACAGGGGGGAGCAATGAGCAGTTCTTC. Residues: CASRKGTGGSNEQFF.